A single sample is the source of the 9 T cell receptor beta chains below, sequenced in a study of blood T cells in healthy people across ages. Alongside a J-beta primer mix, a sample-barcoded 5' primer served in a second PCR lasting 7 to 11 cycles. TCRdb reprocessed the 5' RACE reads via MiXCR and lists one record per CDR3 protein. The sample holds under 1 million distinct CDR3 sequences, under 45% seen once. The sequenced material came from blood. These receptor sequences come from a man aged 55 to 70 in good health.

This clonotype was counted once. The genes are TRBV5-1 and TRBJ2-1; 7 positions match TRBD2. V lost 4 bases to trimming and J lost 6 bases; unmatched junction nucleotides: 7. CDR3 length equals 14 residues. Germline CDR1 reads SGHRS; CDR2 reads YFSETQ. Here the CDR3 DNA reads TGCGCCAGCAGCGTGACTAGCCGTGGCAATGAGCAGTTCTTC. Translation: CASSVTSRGNEQFF.

The chain recombines TRBV6-2 or TRBV6-3 with TRBJ2-5; 10 bases agree with TRBD2. This CDR3 contains 12 residues. J gave up 6 bases and V 8 bases, and 3 bases lay outside the gene matches. The germline CDR1 and CDR2 sequences are MNHEY and SVGEGT. The CDR3 DNA reads TGTGCCAGCGGACTAGCGGAACAGACCCAGTACTTC. Protein sequence: CASGLAEQTQYF.

The CDR3 region is CSAFQAGGSYNEQFF. The DNA for the CDR3 is TGCAGTGCTTTCCAAGCGGGGGGGTCCTACAATGAGCAGTTCTTC. V gene TRBV20-1 combines with J gene TRBJ2-1; the match to TRBD2 covers 10 bases. J gave up 1 base and V 5 bases, and 5 bases lay outside the gene matches. CDR1 and CDR2 from the germline V gene are DFQATT and SNEGSKA (reference sequence). The CDR3 totals 15 residues.

This clonotype was counted between two and nine times. This rearrangement joins TRBV7-9 to TRBJ2-3; D remains ambiguous. This CDR3 is built from 14 residues. Germline V gene lookup returns CDR1 SEHNR and CDR2 FQNEAQ (reference sequence). V lost 5 bases and J 0 bases, leaving 9 bases between the germline ends. The CDR3 is CASSHHTSTDTQYF. For the CDR3, the DNA is TGTGCCAGCAGCCACCATACTAGCACAGATACGCAGTATTTT.

This clonotype has a handful of counts. CDR3 protein: CASRTDRTSPLYEQYF. The CDR3 DNA reads TGTGCCAGCAGAACCGACCGAACTAGTCCCCTTTACGAGCAGTACTTC. The chain has TRBV27 and TRBJ2-4, with D possibly matching TRBD2 (5 bases). The last part of the DNA fits TRBJ2-7 better; the J call may be wrong. Germline-derived CDR1 and CDR2 are MNHEY and SMNVEV (reference sequence). The CDR3 extends over 16 amino acids.

J is TRBJ2-3 and V is TRBV7-2, with a possible D match to TRBD1 (5 bases). The germline CDR1 and CDR2 sequences are SGHTA and FQGNSA. The CDR3 loop spans 13 amino acids. V dropped 8 bases and J dropped 2 bases, with 11 bases sitting between them. CDR3 amino acids: CASAVGPTDTQYF. The CDR3 DNA reads as TGTGCCAGCGCTGTGGGGCCCACAGATACGCAGTATTTT.

The rearrangement uses TRBV29-1 and TRBJ2-5; 11 nucleotides line up with TRBD2. The V gene end was trimmed by 6 bases and the J gene end by 4 bases; junction bases not matched to a gene: 4. Germline CDR1 SQVTM, CDR2 ANQGSEA. The CDR3 loop spans 13 amino acids. The CDR3 loop is CSVDLAGGETQYF. The CDR3 coding sequence is TGCAGCGTGGACCTAGCGGGGGGAGAGACCCAGTACTTC.

The chain combines TRBV6-1 with TRBJ2-3; D may be TRBD1 (6 bases). V lost 2 bases and J 4 bases, leaving 13 bases between the germline ends. This CDR3 is 15 amino acids long. Looked up from germline, CDR1 is MNHNS and CDR2 is SASEGT. CDR3 sequence: CASSEFGQQPDTQYF. CDR3 sequence (DNA): TGTGCCAGCAGTGAATTTGGACAGCAGCCAGATACGCAGTATTTT.

The rearrangement uses TRBV9 and TRBJ1-2; D is unresolved. The CDR3 runs to 14 residues. Germline lookup yields CDR1 SGDLS and CDR2 YYNGEE. Trimming took off 0 bases at V and 7 bases at J, with 13 bases between the two ends. The CDR3 is CASSVEARRFGYTF. The CDR3 DNA follows: TGTGCCAGCAGCGTAGAGGCGAGACGCTTTGGCTACACCTTC.